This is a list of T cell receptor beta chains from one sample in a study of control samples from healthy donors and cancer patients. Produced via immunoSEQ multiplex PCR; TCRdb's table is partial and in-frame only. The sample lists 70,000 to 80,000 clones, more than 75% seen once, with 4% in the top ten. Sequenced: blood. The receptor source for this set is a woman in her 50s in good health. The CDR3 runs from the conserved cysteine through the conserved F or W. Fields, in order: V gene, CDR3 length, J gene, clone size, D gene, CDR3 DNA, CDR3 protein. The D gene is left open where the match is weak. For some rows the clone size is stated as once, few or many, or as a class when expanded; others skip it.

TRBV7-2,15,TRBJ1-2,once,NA,TGTGCCAGCAGCTCCTACCTTGTGGGAAGCTATGGCTACACCTTC,CASSSYLVGSYGYTF
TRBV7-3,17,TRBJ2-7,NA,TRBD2,TGTGCCAGCAGCCTGACTAGCGGGAGGGCCCATTCCGACGAGCAGTACTTC,CASSLTSGRAHSDEQYF
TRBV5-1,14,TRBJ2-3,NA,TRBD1,TGCGCCAGCAGCTTGTACAGGGGGGACGATACGCAGTATTTT,CASSLYRGDDTQYF
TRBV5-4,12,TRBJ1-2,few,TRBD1,TGTGCCACACGACAGGGTGAGGGAGGCTACACCTTC,CATRQGEGGYTF
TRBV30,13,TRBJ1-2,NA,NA,TGTGCCTGGAGTTTGGAGCGGTCCTATGGCTACACCTTC,CAWSLERSYGYTF
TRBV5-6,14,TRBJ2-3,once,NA,TGTGCCAGCAGCTTGGCCCTGGATCCAGATACGCAGTATTTT,CASSLALDPDTQYF
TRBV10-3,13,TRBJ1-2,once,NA,TGTGCCATCAGCCAGGGGCAGGGGCGCGGCTACACCTTC,CAISQGQGRGYTF
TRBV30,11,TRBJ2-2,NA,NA,TGTGCCTGCAGTGGGGCCGGGGAGCTGTTTTTT,CACSGAGELFF
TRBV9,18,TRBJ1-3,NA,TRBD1,TGTGCCAGCAGCGTAGGACACCTGGGACAGGGGCCTGGAAACACCATATATTTT,CASSVGHLGQGPGNTIYF
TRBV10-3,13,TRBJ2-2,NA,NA,TGTGCCATCAGTGAGGCTTGGCCCGGGGAGCTGTTTTTT,CAISEAWPGELFF
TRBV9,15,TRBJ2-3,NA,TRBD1,TGTGCCAGCAACAAATCCCCAGGGGGCGCAGATACGCAGTATTTT,CASNKSPGGADTQYF
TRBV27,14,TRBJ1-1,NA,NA,TGTGCCAGCAGTTTCCTCGTGGCGGGCACTGAAGCTTTCTTT,CASSFLVAGTEAFF
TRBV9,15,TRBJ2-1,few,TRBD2,TGTGCCAGCAGCGCCGAGACTAGCTTCGGCAATGAGCAGTTCTTC,CASSAETSFGNEQFF
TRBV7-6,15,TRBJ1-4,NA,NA,TGTGCCAGCAGCCAAAGGGGGGGGACTAATGAAAAACTGTTTTTT,CASSQRGGTNEKLFF
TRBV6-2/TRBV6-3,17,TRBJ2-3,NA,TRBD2,TGTGCCAGCAGTTACGCCTCTAGCGGGAGTAGCACAGATACGCAGTATTTT,CASSYASSGSSTDTQYF
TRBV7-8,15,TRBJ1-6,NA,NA,TGTGCCAGCAGCCCTATGACAGGACTAAATTCACCCCTCCACTTT,CASSPMTGLNSPLHF
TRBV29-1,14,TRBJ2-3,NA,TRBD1,TGCAGCGTTGCCGGGACAGCGGCCACAGATACGCAGTATTTT,CSVAGTAATDTQYF
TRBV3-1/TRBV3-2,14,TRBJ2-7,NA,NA,TGTGCCAGCAGCCAAAACCTCGGGTCGATCGAGCAGTACTTC,CASSQNLGSIEQYF
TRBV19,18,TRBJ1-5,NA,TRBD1,TGTGCCAGTAGTATGGGGACAGGGGGGGCATATAGCAATCAGCCCCAGCATTTT,CASSMGTGGAYSNQPQHF
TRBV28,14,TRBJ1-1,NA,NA,TGTGCCAGCAGATTCCCAGGCCCGGGGCGGAAAGCTTTCTTT,CASRFPGPGRKAFF